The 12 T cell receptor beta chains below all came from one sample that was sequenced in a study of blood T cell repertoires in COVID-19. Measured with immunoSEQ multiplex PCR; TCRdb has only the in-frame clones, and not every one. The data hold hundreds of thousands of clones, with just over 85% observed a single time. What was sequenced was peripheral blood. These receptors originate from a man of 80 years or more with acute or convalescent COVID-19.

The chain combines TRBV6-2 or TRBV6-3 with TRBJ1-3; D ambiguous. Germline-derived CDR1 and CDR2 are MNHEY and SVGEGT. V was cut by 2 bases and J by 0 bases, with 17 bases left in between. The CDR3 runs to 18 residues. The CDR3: CASSYLFRHTTSGNTIYF. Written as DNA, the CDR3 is TGTGCCAGCAGTTACCTCTTCCGACACACAACCTCTGGAAACACCATATATTTT.

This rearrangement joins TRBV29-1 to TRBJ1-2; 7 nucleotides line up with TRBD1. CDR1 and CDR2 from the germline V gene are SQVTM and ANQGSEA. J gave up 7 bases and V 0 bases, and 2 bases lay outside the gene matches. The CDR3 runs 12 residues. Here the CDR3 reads CSVEETGSGYTF. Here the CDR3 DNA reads TGCAGCGTTGAAGAGACAGGGTCTGGCTACACCTTC. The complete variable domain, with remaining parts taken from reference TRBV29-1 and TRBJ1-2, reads SAVISQKPSRDICQRGTSLTIQCQVDSQVTMMFWYRQQPGQSLTLIATANQGSEATYESGFVIDKFPISRPNLTFSTLTVSNMSPEDSSIYLCSVEETGSGYTFGSGTRLTVV.

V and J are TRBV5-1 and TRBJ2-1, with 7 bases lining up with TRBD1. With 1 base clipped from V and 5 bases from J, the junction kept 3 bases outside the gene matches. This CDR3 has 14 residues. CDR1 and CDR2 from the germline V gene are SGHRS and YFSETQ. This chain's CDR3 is CASSLTGQHNEQFF. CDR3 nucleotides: TGCGCCAGCAGCTTGACGGGACAGCACAATGAGCAGTTCTTC.

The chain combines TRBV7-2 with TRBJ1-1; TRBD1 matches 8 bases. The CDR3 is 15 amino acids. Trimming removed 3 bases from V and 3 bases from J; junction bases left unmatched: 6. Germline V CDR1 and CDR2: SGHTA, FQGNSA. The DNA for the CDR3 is TGTGCCAGCAGCTTTTGGACAGGGAGGGACACTGAAGCTTTCTTT. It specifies CASSFWTGRDTEAFF.

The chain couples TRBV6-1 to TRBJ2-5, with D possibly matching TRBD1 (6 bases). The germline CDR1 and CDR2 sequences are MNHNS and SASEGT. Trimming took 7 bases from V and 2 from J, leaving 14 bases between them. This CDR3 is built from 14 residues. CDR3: CASNGGGTQETQYF. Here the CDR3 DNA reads TGTGCCAGCAACGGCGGTGGGACACAAGAGACCCAGTACTTC.

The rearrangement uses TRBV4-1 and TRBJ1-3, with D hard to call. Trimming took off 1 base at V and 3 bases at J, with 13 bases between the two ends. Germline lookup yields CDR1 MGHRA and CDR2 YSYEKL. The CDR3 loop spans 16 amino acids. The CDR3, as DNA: TGCGCCAGCAGCCAAGTTTCGAGCGCTAGTGGAAACACCATATATTTT. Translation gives CASSQVSSASGNTIYF.

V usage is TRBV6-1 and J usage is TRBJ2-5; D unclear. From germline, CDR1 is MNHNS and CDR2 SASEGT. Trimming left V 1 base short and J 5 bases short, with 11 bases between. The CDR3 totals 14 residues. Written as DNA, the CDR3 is TGTGCCAGCAGTGAAGGCAGTGGAGAGGAGACCCAGTACTTC. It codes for CASSEGSGEETQYF.

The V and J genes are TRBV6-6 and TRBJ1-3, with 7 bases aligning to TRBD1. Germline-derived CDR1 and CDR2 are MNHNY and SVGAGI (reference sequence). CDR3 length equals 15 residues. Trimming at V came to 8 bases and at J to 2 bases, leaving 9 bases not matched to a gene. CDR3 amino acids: CASSETGSTGNTIYF. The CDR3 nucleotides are TGTGCCAGCTCTGAGACAGGGTCAACTGGAAACACCATATATTTT.

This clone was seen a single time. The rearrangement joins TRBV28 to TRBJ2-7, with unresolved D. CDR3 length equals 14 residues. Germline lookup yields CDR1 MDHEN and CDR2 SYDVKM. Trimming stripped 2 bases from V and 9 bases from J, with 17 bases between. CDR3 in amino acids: CASSLNQARFPQYF. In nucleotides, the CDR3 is TGTGCCAGCAGTTTAAACCAGGCCCGTTTCCCGCAGTACTTC. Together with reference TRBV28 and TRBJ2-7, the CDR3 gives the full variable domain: DVKVTQSSRYLVKRTGEKVFLECVQDMDHENMFWYRQDPGLGLRLIYFSYDVKMKEKGDIPEGYSVSREKKERFSLILESASTNQTSMYLCASSLNQARFPQYFGPGTRLTVT.

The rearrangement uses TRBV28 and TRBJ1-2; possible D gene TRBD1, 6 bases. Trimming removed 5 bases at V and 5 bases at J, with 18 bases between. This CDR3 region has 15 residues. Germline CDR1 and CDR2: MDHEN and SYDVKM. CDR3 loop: CASSPLLTGKYGYTF. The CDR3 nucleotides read TGTGCCAGCAGTCCCCTTCTCACAGGGAAGTATGGCTACACCTTC.

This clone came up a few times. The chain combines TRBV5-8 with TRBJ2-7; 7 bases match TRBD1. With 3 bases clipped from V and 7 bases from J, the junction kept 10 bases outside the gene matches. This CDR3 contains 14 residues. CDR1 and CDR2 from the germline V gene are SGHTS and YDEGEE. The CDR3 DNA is TGTGCCAGCAGCTCACGACAGGGTCGTAGAGAGCAGTACTTC. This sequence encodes CASSSRQGRREQYF.

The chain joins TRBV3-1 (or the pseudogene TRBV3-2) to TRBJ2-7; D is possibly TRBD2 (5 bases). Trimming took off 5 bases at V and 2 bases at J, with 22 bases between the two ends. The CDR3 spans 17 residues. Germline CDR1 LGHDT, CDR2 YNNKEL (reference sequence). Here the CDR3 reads CASSFHPRGRETYEQYF. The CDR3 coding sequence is TGTGCCAGCAGCTTCCACCCCCGGGGTAGGGAGACCTACGAGCAGTACTTC.